This TCR beta chain was identified in a study of breast tumors, draining lymph nodes, adjacent tissues. Study conclusions and caveats: Compared with lymph nodes, tumors were less diverse; compared with nontumor tissue, more. Luminal-like breast cancer showed significantly greater tumor-nontumor repertoire similarity than basal-like breast cancer did. The data were judged consistent with most tumor T cells coming from lymph node and expanding in tumor.

This clonotype was counted ten times or more. Antigen: not known. TCRdb analysed the multiplex PCR reads with MiXCR anew, one entry per CDR3 protein. The repertoire holds 200,000 to 250,000 distinct CDR3 sequences, with nearly 35% as singletons. The J segment lost 6 bases and the V segment lost 4 bases, leaving 16 bases of the junction unmatched. CDR3 length: 17 amino acids. The lymph nodes were axillary draining lymph nodes from breast cancer patients. The source is a female donor with breast cancer. Some clones in this sample may be carry-over from other donors' samples. The chain couples TRBV12-3 or TRBV12-4 to TRBJ2-3; 7 bases are a match to TRBD2. Sequenced material: axillary lymph node tissue. The CDR3 DNA sequence: TGTGCCAGCAGTTATTCCGGGTGGGAGGGCTTTCATGATACGCAGTATTTT. It is translated as CASSYSGWEGFHDTQYF.